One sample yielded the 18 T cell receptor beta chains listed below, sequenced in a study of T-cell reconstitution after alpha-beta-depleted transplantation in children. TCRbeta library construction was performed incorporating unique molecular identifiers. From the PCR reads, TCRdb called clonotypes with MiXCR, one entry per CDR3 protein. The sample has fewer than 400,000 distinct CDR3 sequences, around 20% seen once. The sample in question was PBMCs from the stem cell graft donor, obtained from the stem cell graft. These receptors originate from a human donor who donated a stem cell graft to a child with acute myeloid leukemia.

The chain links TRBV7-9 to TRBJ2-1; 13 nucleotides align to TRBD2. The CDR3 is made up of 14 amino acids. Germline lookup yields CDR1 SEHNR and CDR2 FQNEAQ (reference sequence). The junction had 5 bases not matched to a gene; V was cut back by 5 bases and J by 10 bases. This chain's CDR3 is CASSAGLAGWEQFF. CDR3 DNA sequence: TGTGCCAGCAGCGCGGGACTAGCGGGGTGGGAGCAGTTCTTC.

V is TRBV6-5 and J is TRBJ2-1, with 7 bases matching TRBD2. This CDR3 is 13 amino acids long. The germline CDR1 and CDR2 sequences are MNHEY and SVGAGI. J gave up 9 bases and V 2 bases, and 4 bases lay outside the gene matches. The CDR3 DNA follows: TGTGCCAGCAGTTACGGACTAGAAATTGAGCAGTTCTTC. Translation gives CASSYGLEIEQFF.

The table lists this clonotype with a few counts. The CDR3 loop reads CSVARSYEQYF. DNA for the CDR3: TGCAGCGTTGCGCGGAGCTACGAGCAGTACTTC. This rearrangement joins TRBV29-1 to TRBJ2-7; D is unclear. CDR1 is SQVTM, CDR2 ANQGSEA, per germline. The CDR3 is 11 residues long. V gave up 4 bases and J gave up 3 bases, with 7 bases separating them.

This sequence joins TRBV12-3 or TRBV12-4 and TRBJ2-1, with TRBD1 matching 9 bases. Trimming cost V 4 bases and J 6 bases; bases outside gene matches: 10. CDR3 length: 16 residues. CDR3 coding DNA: TGTGCCAGCAGTTATACCGGGACAGGGAGAGGCAATGAGCAGTTCTTC. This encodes CASSYTGTGRGNEQFF.

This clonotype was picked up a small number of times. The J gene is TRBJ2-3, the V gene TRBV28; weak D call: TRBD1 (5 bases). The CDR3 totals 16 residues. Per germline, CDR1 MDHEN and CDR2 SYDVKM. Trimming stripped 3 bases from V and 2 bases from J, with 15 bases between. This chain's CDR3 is CASSFPTLGLTDTQYF. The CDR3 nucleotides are TGTGCCAGCAGTTTTCCCACATTGGGGCTCACAGATACGCAGTATTTT.

The CDR3 sequence is CASSYGQGSHEQYF. CDR3 coding DNA: TGTGCCAGCAGCTACGGACAGGGTTCCCACGAGCAGTACTTC. The chain carries TRBV7-9 and TRBJ2-7; TRBD1 matches 8 bases. Germline lookup yields CDR1 SEHNR and CDR2 FQNEAQ (reference sequence). V lost 4 bases, J lost 5 bases, and 7 bases stayed unmatched. The CDR3 is made up of 14 amino acids.

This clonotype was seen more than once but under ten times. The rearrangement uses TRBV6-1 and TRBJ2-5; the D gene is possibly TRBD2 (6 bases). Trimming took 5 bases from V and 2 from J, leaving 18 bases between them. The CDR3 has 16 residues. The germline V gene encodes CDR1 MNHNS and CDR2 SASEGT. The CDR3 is CASSQGLSAVQETQYF. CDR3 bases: TGTGCCAGCAGTCAGGGACTTAGCGCAGTTCAAGAGACCCAGTACTTC.

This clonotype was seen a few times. DNA of the CDR3: TGCAGTGCCTCCGGACTAGCGGGAGGGCCCAGCAACGAGCAGTACTTC. Translated, it gives CSASGLAGGPSNEQYF. The V call is TRBV20-1, the J call TRBJ2-7; 15 nucleotides line up with TRBD2. The CDR3 is made up of 16 amino acids. V was pared by 6 bases and J by 5 bases, with 11 bases of the junction left unmatched. Germline CDR1 and CDR2: DFQATT and SNEGSKA (reference sequence).

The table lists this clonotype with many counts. CDR3 amino acids: CSARDGTGTTEAFF. The DNA for the CDR3 is TGCAGTGCTAGAGATGGGACAGGGACCACTGAAGCTTTCTTT. The J gene is TRBJ1-1, the V gene TRBV20-1, with 9 positions matching TRBD1. The CDR3 spans 14 residues. The V gene end was trimmed by 0 bases and the J gene end by 4 bases; junction bases not matched to a gene: 3. CDR1 is DFQATT and CDR2 is SNEGSKA in the germline V gene (reference sequence).

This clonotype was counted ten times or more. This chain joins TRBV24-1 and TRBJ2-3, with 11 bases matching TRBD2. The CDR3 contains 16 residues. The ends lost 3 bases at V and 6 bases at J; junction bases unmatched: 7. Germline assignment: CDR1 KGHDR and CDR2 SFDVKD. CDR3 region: CATSDHTSGSLDTQYF. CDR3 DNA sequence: TGTGCCACCAGTGATCATACTAGCGGGAGTTTGGATACGCAGTATTTT.

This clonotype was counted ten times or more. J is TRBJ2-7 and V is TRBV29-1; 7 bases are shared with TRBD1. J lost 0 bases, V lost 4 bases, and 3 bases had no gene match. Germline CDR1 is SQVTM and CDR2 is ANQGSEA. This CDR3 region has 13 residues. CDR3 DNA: TGCAGCGTTGCGAGGGACAGCTCCTACGAGCAGTACTTC. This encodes CSVARDSSYEQYF.

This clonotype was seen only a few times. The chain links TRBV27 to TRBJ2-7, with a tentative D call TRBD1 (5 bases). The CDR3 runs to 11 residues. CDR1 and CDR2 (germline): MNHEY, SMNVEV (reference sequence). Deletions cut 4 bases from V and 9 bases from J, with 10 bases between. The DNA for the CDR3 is TGTGCCAGCAGTTCACAGGCCACGCAGTACTTC. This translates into CASSSQATQYF.

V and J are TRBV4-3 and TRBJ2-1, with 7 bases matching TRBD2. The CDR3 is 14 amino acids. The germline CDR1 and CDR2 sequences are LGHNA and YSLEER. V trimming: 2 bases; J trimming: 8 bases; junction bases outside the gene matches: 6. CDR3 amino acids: CASSQPRGVDEQFF. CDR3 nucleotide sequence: TGCGCCAGCAGCCAACCACGGGGGGTCGATGAGCAGTTCTTC.

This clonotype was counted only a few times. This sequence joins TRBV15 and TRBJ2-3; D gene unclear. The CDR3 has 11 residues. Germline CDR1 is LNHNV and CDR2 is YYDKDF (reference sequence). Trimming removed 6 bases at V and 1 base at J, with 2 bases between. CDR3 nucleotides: TGTGCCACCAGTGGCACAGATACGCAGTATTTT. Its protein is CATSGTDTQYF.

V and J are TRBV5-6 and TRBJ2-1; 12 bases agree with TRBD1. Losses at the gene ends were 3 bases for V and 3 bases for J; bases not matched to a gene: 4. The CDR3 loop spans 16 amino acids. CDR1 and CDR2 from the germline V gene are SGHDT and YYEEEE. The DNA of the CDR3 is TGTGCCAGCAGCTGGGGACAGGGGGCTTACTACAATGAGCAGTTCTTC. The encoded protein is CASSWGQGAYYNEQFF.

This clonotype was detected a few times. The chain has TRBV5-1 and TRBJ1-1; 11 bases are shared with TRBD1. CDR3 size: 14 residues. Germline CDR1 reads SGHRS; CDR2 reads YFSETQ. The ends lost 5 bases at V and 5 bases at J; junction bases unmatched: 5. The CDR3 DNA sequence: TGCGCCAGCAGAGGACAGGGGGCGCGGACTGAAGCTTTCTTT. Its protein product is CASRGQGARTEAFF.

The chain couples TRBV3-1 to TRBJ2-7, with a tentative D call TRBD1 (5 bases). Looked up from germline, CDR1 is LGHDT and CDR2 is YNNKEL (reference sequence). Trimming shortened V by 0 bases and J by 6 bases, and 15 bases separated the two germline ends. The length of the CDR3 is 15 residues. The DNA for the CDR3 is TGTGCCAGCAGCCAAGAGAGCCGACAGTCTGGCGAGCAGTACTTC. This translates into CASSQESRQSGEQYF.

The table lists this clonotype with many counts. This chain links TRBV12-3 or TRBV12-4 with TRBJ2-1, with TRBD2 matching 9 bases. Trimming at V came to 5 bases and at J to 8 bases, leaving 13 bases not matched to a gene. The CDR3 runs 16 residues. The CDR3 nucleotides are TGTGCCAGCAGTCCCTCGGGGAGCGGGAGGCGGGATGAGCAGTTCTTC. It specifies CASSPSGSGRRDEQFF.